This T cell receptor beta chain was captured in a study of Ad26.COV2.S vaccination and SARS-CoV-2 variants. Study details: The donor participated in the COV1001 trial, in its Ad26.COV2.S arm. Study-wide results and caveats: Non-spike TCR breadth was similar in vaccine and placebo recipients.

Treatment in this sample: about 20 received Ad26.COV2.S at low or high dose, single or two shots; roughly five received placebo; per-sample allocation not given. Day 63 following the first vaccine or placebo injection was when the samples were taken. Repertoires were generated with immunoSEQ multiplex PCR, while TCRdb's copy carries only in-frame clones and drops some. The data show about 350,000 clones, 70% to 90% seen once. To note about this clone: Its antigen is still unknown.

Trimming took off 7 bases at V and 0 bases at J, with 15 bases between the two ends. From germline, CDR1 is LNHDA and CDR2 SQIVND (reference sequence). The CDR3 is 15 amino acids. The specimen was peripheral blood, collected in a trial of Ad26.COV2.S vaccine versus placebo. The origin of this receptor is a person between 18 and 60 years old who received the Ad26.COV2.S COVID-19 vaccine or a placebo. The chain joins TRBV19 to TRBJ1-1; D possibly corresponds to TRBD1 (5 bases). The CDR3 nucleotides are TGTGCCAGTACCCCTGGGGGGGGAATGAACACTGAAGCTTTCTTT. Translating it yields CASTPGGGMNTEAFF.